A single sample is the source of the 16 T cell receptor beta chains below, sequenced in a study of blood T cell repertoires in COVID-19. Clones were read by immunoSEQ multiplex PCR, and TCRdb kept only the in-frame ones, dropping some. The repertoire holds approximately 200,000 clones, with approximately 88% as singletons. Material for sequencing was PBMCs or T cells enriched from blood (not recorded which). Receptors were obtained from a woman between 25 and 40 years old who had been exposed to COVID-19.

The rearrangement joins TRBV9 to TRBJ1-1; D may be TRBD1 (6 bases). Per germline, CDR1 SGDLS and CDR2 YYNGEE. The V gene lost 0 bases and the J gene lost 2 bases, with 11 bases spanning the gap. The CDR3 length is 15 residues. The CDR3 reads CASSVAGTFNTEAFF. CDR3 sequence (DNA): TGTGCCAGCAGCGTAGCGGGGACATTTAACACTGAAGCTTTCTTT.

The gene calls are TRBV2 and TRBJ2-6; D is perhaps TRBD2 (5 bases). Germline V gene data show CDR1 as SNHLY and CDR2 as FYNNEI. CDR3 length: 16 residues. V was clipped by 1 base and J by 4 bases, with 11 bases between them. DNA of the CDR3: TGTGCCAGCAGTGAAGTCGGGATTTCCGGGGCCAACGTCCTGACTTTC. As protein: CASSEVGISGANVLTF.

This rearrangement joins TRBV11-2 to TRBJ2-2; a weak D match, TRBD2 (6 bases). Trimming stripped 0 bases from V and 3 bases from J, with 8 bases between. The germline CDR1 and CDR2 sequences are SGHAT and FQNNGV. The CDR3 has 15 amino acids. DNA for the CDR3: TGTGCCAGCAGCTTAGATGCGGGGTACACCGGGGAGCTGTTTTTT. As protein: CASSLDAGYTGELFF.

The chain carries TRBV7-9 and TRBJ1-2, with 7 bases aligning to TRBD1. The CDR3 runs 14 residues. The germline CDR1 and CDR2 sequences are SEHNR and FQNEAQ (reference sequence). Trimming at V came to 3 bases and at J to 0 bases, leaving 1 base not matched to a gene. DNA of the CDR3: TGTGCCAGCAGCTTGACAGGGACTAACTATGGCTACACCTTC. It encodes CASSLTGTNYGYTF.

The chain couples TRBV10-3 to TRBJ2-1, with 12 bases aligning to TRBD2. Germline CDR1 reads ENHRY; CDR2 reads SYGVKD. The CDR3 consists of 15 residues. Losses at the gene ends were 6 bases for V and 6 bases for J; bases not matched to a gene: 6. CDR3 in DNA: TGTGCCATCAGGACTAGCGGGAGTAATAGCAATGAGCAGTTCTTC. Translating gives CAIRTSGSNSNEQFF.

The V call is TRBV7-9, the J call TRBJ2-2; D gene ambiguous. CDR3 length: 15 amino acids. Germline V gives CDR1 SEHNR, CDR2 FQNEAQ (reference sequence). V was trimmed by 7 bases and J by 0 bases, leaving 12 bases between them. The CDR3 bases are TGTGCCAGCACCGAAGGTACTACGAACACCGGGGAGCTGTTTTTT. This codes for CASTEGTTNTGELFF. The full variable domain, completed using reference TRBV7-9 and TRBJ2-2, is DTGVSQNPRHKITKRGQNVTFRCDPISEHNRLYWYRQTLGQGPEFLTYFQNEAQLEKSRLLSDRFSAERPKGSFSTLEIQRTEQGDSAMYLCASTEGTTNTGELFFGEGSRLTVL.

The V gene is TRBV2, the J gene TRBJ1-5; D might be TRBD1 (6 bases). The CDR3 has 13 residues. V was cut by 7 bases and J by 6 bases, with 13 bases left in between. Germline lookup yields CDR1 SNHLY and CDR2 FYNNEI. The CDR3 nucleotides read TGTGCCAGCAAACAGGGAATGGGTCAGCCCCAGCATTTT. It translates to CASKQGMGQPQHF.

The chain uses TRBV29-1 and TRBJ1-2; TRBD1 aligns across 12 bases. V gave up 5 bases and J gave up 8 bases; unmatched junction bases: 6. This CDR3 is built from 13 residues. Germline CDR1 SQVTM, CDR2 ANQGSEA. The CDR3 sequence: CSVPGQGAWGYTF. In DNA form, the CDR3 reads TGCAGCGTTCCGGGACAGGGGGCATGGGGCTACACCTTC.

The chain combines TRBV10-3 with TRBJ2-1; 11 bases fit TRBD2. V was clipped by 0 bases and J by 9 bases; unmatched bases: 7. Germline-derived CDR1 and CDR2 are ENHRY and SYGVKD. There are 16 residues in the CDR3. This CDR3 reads CAISESTSGSRSEQFF. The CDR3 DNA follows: TGTGCCATCAGTGAGTCTACTAGCGGGAGTAGATCTGAGCAGTTCTTC.

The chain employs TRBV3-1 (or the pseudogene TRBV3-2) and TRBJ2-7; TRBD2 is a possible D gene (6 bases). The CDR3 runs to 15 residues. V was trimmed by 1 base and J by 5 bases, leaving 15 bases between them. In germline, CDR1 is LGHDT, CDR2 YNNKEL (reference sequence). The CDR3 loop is CASSQGISGGDEQYF. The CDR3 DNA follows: TGTGCCAGCAGCCAAGGGATTTCAGGAGGGGACGAGCAGTACTTC.

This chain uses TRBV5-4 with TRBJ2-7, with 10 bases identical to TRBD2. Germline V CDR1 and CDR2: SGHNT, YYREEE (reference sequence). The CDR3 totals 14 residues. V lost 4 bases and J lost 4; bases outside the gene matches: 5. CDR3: CASSLGTSDYEQYF. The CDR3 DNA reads TGTGCCAGCAGCCTCGGGACTAGCGATTACGAGCAGTACTTC.

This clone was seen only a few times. This chain's CDR3 is CAISIDRNTEAFF. As DNA, the CDR3 is TGTGCCATTTCCATTGACAGGAACACTGAAGCTTTCTTT. The chain combines TRBV10-3 with TRBJ1-1, with D tentatively TRBD1 (5 bases). The CDR3 is made up of 13 amino acids. V was trimmed by 9 bases and J by 1 base, leaving 12 bases between them. The germline gives CDR1 ENHRY, CDR2 SYGVKD.

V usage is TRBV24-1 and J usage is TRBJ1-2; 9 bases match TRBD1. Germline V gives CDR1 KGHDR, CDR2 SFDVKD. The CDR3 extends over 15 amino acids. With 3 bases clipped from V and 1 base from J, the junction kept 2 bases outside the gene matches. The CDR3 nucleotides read TGTGCCACCAGTGATCGACAGGGGGTTAACTATGGCTACACCTTC. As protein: CATSDRQGVNYGYTF.

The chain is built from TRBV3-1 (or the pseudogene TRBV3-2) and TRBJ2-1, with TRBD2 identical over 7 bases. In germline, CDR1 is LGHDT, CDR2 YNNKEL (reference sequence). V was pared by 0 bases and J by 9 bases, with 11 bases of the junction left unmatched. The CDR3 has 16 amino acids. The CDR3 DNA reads TGTGCCAGCAGCCAAGAGTCCGGGCCTCGGGGGGTTGAGCAGTTCTTC. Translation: CASSQESGPRGVEQFF.

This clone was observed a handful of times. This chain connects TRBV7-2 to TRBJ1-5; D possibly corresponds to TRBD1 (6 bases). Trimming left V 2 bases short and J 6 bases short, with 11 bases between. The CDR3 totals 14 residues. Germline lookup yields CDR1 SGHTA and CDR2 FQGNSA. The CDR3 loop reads CASSLLGAGQPQHF. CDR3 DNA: TGTGCCAGCAGCTTATTGGGGGCGGGTCAGCCCCAGCATTTT.

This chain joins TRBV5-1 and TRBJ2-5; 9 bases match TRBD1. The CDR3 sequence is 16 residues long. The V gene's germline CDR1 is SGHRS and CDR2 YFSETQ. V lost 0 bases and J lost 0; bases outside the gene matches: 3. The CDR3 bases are TGCGCCAGCAGCTTGGGAGACAGGGGGTACCAAGAGACCCAGTACTTC. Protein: CASSLGDRGYQETQYF. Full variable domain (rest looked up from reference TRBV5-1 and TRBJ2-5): KAGVTQTPRYLIKTRGQQVTLSCSPISGHRSVSWYQQTPGQGLQFLFEYFSETQRNKGNFPGRFSGRQFSNSRSEMNVSTLELGDSALYLCASSLGDRGYQETQYFGPGTRLLVL.